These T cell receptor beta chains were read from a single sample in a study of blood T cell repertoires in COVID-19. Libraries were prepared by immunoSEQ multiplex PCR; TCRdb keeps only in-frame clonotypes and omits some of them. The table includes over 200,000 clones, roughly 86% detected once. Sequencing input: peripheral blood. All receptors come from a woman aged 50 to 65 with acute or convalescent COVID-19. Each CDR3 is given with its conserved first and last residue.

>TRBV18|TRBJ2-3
CASSPPTGEDTQYF
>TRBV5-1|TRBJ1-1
CASSPGGSMNTEAFF
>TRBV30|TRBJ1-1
CAWATGARRGTEAFF
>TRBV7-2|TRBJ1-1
CASSLSGYGNTEAFF
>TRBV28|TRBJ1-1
CASSLWAQGTEAFF
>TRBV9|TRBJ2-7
CASSTLAGAAYEQYF
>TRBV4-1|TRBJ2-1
CASSQDIFREGLNEQFF
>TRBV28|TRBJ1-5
CASSLVAGGNQPQHF
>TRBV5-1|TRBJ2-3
CATRGGLTDTQYF
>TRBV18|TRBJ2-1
CASSPQQGALNEQFF
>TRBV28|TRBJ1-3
CASSLLAVADTIYF
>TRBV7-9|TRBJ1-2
CASSYLGQGKNGYTF
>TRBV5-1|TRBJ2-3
CASSPFGGSSTDTQYF
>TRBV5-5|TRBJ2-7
CASSHRTSGTSYEQYF
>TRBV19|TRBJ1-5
CASSPDRTRREPQHF
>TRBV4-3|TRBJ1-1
CASSHRRDRGAFF
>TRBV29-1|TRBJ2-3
CSVEFGSGMEDTQYF
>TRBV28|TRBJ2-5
CASSLPWGRGEGETQYF
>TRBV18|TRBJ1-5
CASSPRSAPNQPQHF
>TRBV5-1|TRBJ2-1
CASSPSSGFYNEQFF
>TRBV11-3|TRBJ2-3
CASSTTSSGGTQYF
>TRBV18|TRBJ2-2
CASSPPGDTGELFF
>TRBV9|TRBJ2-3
CASSVVGGTQYF
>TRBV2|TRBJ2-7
CASSGQNYEQYF
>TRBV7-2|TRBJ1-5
CASSYGGGGQPQHF
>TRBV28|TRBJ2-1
CASSALAPSSYNEQFF
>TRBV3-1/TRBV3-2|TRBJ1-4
CASSQPGAEKLFF
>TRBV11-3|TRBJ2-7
CASSPGQAYEQYF
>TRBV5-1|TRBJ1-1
CASSLDTDNTEAFF
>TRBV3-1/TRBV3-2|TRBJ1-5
CASSETGGRQPQHF
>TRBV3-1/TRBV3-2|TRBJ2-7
CASSPGGSGRVYEQYF
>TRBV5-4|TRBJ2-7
CASSFKDIASYEQYF
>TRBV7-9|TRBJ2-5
CASSRSAEQETQYF
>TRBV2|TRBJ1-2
CASSKGRQGHYGYTF
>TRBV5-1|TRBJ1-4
CASSLAVRTGGDEKLFF
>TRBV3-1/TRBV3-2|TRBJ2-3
CASSQSFLHGGGADTQYF
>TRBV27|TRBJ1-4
CASSLRGGGQLPREKLFF
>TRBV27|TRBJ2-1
CATAIGSSYNEQFF
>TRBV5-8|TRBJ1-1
CASSLFGSTEAFF
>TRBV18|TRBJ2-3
CASSPGLGTDTQYF
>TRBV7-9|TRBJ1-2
CASVRQDYGYTF
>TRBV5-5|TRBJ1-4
CASSLDSYEKLFF
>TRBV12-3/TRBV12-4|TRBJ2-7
CASSPGGGDEQYF